This is a list of T cell receptor beta chains from one sample in a study of stem cell transplantation in POMP-related autoinflammatory disease. The table came from immunoSEQ multiplex PCR; TCRdb's copy has only in-frame clones and leaves some out. The data show some 70,000 clones, with roughly 91% seen just once and roughly 0.7% held by the top ten. This specimen was CD4+ T cells from PBMCs, taken after stem cell transplantation. These receptors originate from a human patient with POMP-related autoinflammation and immune dysregulation (PRAID). Part of the T cells may come from the graft donor. Each CDR3 is given with its conserved first and last residue. The D gene is left open where the match is weak.

D gene: NA
J gene: TRBJ2-5
V gene: TRBV7-9
CDR3 protein: CASSFTTSQETQYF

D gene: NA
J gene: TRBJ2-1
V gene: TRBV19
CDR3 protein: CASKGGRPESYNEQFF

D gene: TRBD2
J gene: TRBJ2-7
V gene: TRBV30
CDR3 protein: CAWSRGGDAYEQYF

D gene: NA
J gene: TRBJ2-3
V gene: TRBV15
CDR3 protein: CATSRGLGARTDTQYF

D gene: TRBD1
J gene: TRBJ1-3
V gene: TRBV14
CDR3 protein: CARGQPPRSGNTIYF

D gene: NA
J gene: TRBJ1-5
V gene: TRBV2
CDR3 protein: CASSESGIQDYQPQHF

D gene: NA
J gene: TRBJ1-5
V gene: TRBV18
CDR3 protein: CASSAQGSLRNQPQHF

D gene: NA
J gene: TRBJ1-2
V gene: TRBV19
CDR3 protein: CASTFSRAPYGYTF

D gene: NA
J gene: TRBJ1-2
V gene: TRBV27
CDR3 protein: CASRIRGDDYGYTF

D gene: TRBD2
J gene: TRBJ2-7
V gene: TRBV19
CDR3 protein: CASSPGTSGAYEQYF

D gene: NA
J gene: TRBJ2-7
V gene: TRBV9
CDR3 protein: CASSVGGGTYEQYF

D gene: TRBD2
J gene: TRBJ2-7
V gene: TRBV7-2
CDR3 protein: CASSLIAGDSYEQYF

D gene: NA
J gene: TRBJ2-1
V gene: TRBV6-5
CDR3 protein: CASASLQQTYNEQFF

D gene: TRBD2
J gene: TRBJ2-2
V gene: TRBV4-1
CDR3 protein: CASSQPGLGAGELFF

D gene: NA
J gene: TRBJ1-3
V gene: TRBV10-3
CDR3 protein: CAISEDNSGNTIYF

D gene: NA
J gene: TRBJ2-1
V gene: TRBV7-7
CDR3 protein: CASSPRTGNNEQFF

D gene: TRBD1
J gene: TRBJ2-7
V gene: TRBV28
CDR3 protein: CASTSLDPNEKTGPSYEQYF

D gene: NA
J gene: TRBJ1-4
V gene: TRBV28
CDR3 protein: CASSGRVNEKLFF

D gene: TRBD2
J gene: TRBJ2-1
V gene: TRBV18
CDR3 protein: CASSPMTSGPYNEQFF

D gene: TRBD1
J gene: TRBJ1-4
V gene: TRBV6-6
CDR3 protein: CASSYGQANEKLFF

D gene: NA
J gene: TRBJ1-2
V gene: TRBV6-1
CDR3 protein: CASSELGPYGYTF

D gene: NA
J gene: TRBJ1-1
V gene: TRBV4-1
CDR3 protein: CASSQQFSVGVGRNTEAFF

D gene: TRBD2
J gene: TRBJ2-5
V gene: TRBV7-8
CDR3 protein: CASSLGGVTQETQYF

D gene: NA
J gene: TRBJ1-2
V gene: TRBV15
CDR3 protein: CATRGAPNYGYTF

D gene: TRBD1
J gene: TRBJ1-1
V gene: TRBV7-8
CDR3 protein: CASSLRATGGVNMNTEAFF

D gene: NA
J gene: TRBJ2-3
V gene: TRBV24-1
CDR3 protein: CATSDLSPGARDTQYF